The sequence of this T cell receptor (beta chain) was determined in a study of T cell changes during pregnancy in multiple sclerosis. Sequenced by immunoSEQ multiplex PCR; TCRdb stores in-frame clones only, minus some. The sample includes about 48,000 clones, about nine tenths of them seen just once. Germline CDR1 SGHRS, CDR2 YFSETQ. The CDR3 contains 14 residues. The V and J ends lost 4 bases and 2 bases respectively, with 12 bases between them. The source material was CD4+ T cells from peripheral blood mononuclear cells, sampled in the second trimester of pregnancy. The rearrangement uses TRBV5-1 and TRBJ2-5; TRBD2 might be the D (6 bases). The TCR was taken from a female donor with multiple sclerosis, enrolled in a pregnancy study. CDR3: CASSLLAKQETQYF. CDR3 coding DNA: TGCGCCAGCAGCCTACTAGCAAAACAAGAGACCCAGTACTTC.